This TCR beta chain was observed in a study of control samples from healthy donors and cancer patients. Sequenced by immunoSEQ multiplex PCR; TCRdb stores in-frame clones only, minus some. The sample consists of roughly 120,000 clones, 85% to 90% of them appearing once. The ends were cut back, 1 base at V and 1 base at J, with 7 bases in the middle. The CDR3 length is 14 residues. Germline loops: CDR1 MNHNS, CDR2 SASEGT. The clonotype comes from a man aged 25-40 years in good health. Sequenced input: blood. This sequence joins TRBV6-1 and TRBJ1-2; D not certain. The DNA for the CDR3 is TGTGCCAGCAGTGAAGTAGCGCTTAACTATGGCTACACCTTC. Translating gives CASSEVALNYGYTF.